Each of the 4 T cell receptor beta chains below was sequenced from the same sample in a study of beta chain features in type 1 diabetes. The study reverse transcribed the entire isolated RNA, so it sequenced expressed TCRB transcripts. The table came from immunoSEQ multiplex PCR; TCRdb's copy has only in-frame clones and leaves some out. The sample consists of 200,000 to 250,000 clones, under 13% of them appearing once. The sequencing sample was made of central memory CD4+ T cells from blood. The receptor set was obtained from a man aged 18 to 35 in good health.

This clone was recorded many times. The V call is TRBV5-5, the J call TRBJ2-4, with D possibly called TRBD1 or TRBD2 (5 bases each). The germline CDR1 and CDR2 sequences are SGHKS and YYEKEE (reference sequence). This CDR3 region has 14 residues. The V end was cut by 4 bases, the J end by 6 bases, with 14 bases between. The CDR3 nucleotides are TGTGCCAGCAGCCGGTGGGACGGCCTAAACATTCAGTACTTC. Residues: CASSRWDGLNIQYF.

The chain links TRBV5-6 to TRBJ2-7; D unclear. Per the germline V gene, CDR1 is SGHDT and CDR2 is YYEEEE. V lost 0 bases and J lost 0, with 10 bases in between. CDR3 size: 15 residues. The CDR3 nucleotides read TGTGCCAGCAGCTTGGTAGCCAGAAGCTCCTACGAGCAGTACTTC. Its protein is CASSLVARSSYEQYF.

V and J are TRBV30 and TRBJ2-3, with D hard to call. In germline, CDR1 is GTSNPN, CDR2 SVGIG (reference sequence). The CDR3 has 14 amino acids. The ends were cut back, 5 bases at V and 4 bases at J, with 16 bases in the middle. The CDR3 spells CAWLAAGRSDTQYF. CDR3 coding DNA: TGTGCCTGGCTCGCAGCAGGCCGCTCAGATACGCAGTATTTT.

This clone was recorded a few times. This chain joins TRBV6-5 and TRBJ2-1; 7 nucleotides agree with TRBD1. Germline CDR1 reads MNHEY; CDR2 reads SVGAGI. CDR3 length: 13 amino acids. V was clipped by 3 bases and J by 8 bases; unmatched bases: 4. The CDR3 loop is CASSYGQEDEQFF. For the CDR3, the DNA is TGTGCCAGCAGTTATGGACAGGAGGATGAGCAGTTCTTC.